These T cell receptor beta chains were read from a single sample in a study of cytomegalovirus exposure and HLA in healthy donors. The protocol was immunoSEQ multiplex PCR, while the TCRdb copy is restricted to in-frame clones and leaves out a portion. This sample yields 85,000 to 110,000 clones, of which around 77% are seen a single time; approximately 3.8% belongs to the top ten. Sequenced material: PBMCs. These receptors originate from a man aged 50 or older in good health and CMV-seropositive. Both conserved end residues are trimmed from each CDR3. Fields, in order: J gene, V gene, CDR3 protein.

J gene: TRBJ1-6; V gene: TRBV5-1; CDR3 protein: ASSADSSYNSPLH
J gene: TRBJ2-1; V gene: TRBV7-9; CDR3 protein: ASSQGLARVNEQF
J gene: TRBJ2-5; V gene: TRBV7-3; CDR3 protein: ASSLAGGGETQY
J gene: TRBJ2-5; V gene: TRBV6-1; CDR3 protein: ASSEVGDGTQY
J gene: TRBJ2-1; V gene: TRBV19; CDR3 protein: ASSRRTSGVNEQF
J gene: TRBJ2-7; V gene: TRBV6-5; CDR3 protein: ASSYTMTSGTYEQY
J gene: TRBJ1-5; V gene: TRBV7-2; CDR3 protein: ASSTGINQPQH
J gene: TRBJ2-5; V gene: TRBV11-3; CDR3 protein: ASSPGTGRAGVQETQY
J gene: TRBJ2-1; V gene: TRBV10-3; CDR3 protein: ATLRDTDNEQF
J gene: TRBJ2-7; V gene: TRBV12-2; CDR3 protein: ASRLPGTAPSYEQY
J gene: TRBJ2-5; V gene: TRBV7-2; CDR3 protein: ASGYRTSGRTIQETQY
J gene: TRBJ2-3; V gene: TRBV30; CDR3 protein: AWSGSGDTQY
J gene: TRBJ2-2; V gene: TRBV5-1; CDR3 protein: ASSLQASPDTGELF
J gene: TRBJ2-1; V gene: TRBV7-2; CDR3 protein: ASSPGGTSGWYNEQF
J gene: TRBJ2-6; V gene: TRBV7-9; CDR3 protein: ATGLSGANVLT
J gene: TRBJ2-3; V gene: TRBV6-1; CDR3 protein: ASSPSSSTDTQY
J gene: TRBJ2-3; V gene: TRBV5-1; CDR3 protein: ASSLSRADSTDTQY
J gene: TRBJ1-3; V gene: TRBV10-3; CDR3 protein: AISAKQGDSGNTIY
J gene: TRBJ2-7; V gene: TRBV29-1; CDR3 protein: SVRDRGSYEQY
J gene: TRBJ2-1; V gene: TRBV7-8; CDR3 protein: ASSSGTSMTEKQF
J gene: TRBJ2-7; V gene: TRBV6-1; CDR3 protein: ASSRQGGEQY
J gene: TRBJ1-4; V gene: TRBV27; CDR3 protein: ARYLAAHEKLF
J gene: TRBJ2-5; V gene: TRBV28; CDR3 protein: ASSFGLAETQY
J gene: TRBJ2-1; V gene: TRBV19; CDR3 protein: ASSMRDKKPNNEQF
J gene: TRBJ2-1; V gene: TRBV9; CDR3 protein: ASSVGDWEYNEQF
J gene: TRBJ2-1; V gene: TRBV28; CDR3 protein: ASSPPRKYNEQF
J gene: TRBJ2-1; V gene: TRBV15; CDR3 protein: ATSSGGRGDEQF
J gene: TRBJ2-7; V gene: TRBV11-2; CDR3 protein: ASSLEGTGSYEQY
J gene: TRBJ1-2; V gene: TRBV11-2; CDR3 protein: ASSLDPTGANYGYT
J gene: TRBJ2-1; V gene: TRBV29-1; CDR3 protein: SVDELAGDEQF
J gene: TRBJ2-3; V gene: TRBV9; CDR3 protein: ASSVGVGRGDTQY
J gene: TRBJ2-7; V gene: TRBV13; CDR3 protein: ASSSRTSGYSYEQY
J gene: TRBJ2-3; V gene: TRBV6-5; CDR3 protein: ASSSRLASSTDTQY
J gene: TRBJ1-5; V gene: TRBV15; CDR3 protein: ATSRDFHSNQPQH
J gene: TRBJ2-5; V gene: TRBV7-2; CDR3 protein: ASSWRRDRGRETQY
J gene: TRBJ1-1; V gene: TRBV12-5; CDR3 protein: ASGRGKNTEAF
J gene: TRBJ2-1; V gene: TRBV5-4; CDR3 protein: ASSRGREWNEQF
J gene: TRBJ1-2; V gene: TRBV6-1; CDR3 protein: ASMMGGNYGYT
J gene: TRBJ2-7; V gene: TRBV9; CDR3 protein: ASSPRSHGYEQY
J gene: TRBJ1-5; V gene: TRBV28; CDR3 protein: ASRGQNQPQH
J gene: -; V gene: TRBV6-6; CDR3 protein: ASSSDQLAGITEQY
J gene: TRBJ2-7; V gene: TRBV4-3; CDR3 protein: ASSQDLLAGEYEQY
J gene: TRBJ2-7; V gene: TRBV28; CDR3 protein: ASSPLTLGREGQVFEQY
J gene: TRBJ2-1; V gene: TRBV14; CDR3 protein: ASSPYLKGVTSYNEQF
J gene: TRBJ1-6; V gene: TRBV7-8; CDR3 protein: ASSSGQGPPTSPLH